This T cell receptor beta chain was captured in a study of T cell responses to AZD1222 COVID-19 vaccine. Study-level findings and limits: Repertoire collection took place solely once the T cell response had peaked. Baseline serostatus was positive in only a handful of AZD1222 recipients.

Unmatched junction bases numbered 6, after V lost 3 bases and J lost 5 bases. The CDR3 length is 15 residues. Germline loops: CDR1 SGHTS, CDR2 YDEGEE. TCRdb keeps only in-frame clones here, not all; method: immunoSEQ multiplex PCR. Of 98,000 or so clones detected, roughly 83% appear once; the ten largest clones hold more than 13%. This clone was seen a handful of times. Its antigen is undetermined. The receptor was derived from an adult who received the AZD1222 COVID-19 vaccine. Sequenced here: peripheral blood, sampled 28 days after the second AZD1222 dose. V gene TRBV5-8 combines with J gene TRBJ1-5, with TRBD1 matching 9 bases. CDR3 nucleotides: TGTGCCAGCAGCTCAACACAGGGGGCCCATCAGCCCCAGCATTTT. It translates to CASSSTQGAHQPQHF.